Following are 23 T cell receptor beta chains from one sample sequenced in a study of cytomegalovirus exposure and HLA in healthy donors. Both 60 Vbeta primers and 13 Jbeta primers went into the PCR. Only in-frame clones appear in the TCRdb table, and some are missing; sequencing was by immunoSEQ multiplex PCR. Of over 150,000 clones in the sample, under 80% are singletons; the top ten hold about 4.5%. Sequenced material: PBMCs. The origin of the receptors is a man aged 40-55 years in good health and CMV-seronegative.

The rearrangement links TRBV6-1 to TRBJ1-1; D uncertain. Trimming took off 7 bases at V and 1 base at J, with 16 bases between the two ends. From germline, CDR1 is MNHNS and CDR2 SASEGT. The CDR3 is 15 residues long. This CDR3 reads CASTEEEWGNTEAFF. In DNA, the CDR3 is TGTGCCAGCACAGAGGAGGAATGGGGGAACACTGAAGCTTTCTTT.

CDR3 amino acids: CASSEQGHQETQYF. CDR3 DNA: TGTGCCAGCAGCGAACAGGGACATCAAGAGACCCAGTACTTC. V is TRBV11-2 and J is TRBJ2-5; D may be TRBD1 (6 bases). Germline assignment: CDR1 SGHAT and CDR2 FQNNGV. The CDR3 loop spans 14 amino acids. Deletions cut 5 bases from V and 2 bases from J, with 12 bases between.

This clone was counted a single time. The chain combines TRBV6-5 with TRBJ1-1; no reliable D call. V was pared by 5 bases and J by 4 bases, with 11 bases between. Per the germline V gene, CDR1 is MNHEY and CDR2 is SVGAGI. This CDR3 contains 13 residues. As DNA, the CDR3 is TGTGCCAGCAGTGAAACTATGGGCACTGAAGCTTTCTTT. Translating gives CASSETMGTEAFF.

The chain uses TRBV5-4 and TRBJ2-3; weak D call: TRBD2 (6 bases). This CDR3 spans 15 amino acids. Germline V lookup: CDR1 SGHNT, CDR2 YYREEE (reference sequence). V gave up 4 bases and J gave up 2 bases, with 14 bases separating them. CDR3 residues: CASSIRGSTTDTQYF. CDR3 DNA: TGTGCCAGCAGCATCCGGGGGTCTACCACAGATACGCAGTATTTT.

The CDR3 nucleotides read TGTGCCAGTACTGGGGGCGCGTATCAGGAAAAACTGTTTTTT. It encodes CASTGGAYQEKLFF. J is TRBJ1-4 and V is TRBV19; possibly TRBD1 for D (6 bases). CDR3 length: 14 residues. V lost 7 bases, J lost 8 bases, and 17 bases lay in between. The germline V gene has CDR1 LNHDA and CDR2 SQIVND (reference sequence).

The gene calls are TRBV20-1 and TRBJ2-5; TRBD2 matches at 11 bases. The germline CDR1 and CDR2 sequences are DFQATT and SNEGSKA (reference sequence). J was trimmed by 7 bases and V by 6 bases; bases with no gene match: 1. This CDR3 has 11 residues. CDR3 in amino acids: CSALAGATQYF. CDR3 nucleotides: TGCAGTGCACTAGCGGGGGCGACCCAGTACTTC.

This rearrangement joins TRBV27 to TRBJ2-7, with TRBD1 matching 8 bases. This CDR3 is 16 amino acids long. V gave up 5 bases and J gave up 5 bases; unmatched junction bases: 14. Per germline, CDR1 MNHEY and CDR2 SMNVEV (reference sequence). This CDR3 reads CASSPLYRDRSNEQYF. The CDR3 DNA sequence: TGTGCCAGCAGTCCCCTCTACCGGGACAGGTCCAACGAGCAGTACTTC.

The sample holds one count of this clone. The CDR3 reads CASRGTGLLMNTEAFF. The CDR3, as DNA: TGTGCCAGCAGAGGGACAGGCCTTCTCATGAACACTGAAGCTTTCTTT. This sequence joins TRBV2 and TRBJ1-1; 8 positions match TRBD1. V lost 6 bases and J lost 0; bases outside the gene matches: 9. CDR3 length: 16 residues. Per the germline V gene, CDR1 is SNHLY and CDR2 is FYNNEI.

DNA of the CDR3: TGTGCCAGCAGTGTTGGACAGGGCCACGAGCAGTACTTC. Translation gives CASSVGQGHEQYF. This sequence joins TRBV6-1 and TRBJ2-7, with 8 bases that match TRBD1. With 4 bases clipped from V and 5 bases from J, the junction kept 4 bases outside the gene matches. CDR3 length: 13 residues. Germline V gene sequence: CDR1 MNHNS, CDR2 SASEGT.

The V call is TRBV6-5, the J call TRBJ1-1, with D uncertain. The CDR3 is 12 residues long. Trimming pared 8 bases from V and 8 bases from J, leaving 15 bases between. Germline V lookup: CDR1 MNHEY, CDR2 SVGAGI. CDR3 nucleotide sequence: TGTGCCAGCCGGGCGCGGGTCATAGAAGCTTTCTTT. Encoded protein: CASRARVIEAFF.

The J gene is TRBJ2-1, the V gene TRBV4-1; no clear D. The CDR3 loop spans 17 amino acids. CDR1 and CDR2 from the germline V gene are MGHRA and YSYEKL. Trimming took off 0 bases at V and 5 bases at J, with 17 bases between the two ends. Here the CDR3 reads CASSQDRLEARNNEQFF. CDR3 DNA: TGCGCCAGCAGCCAAGATCGTCTGGAAGCGAGGAACAATGAGCAGTTCTTC.

The rearrangement uses TRBV13 and TRBJ2-1; TRBD1 matches 9 bases. The trim removed 3 bases at V and 4 bases at J, leaving 1 base unmatched. This CDR3 spans 14 amino acids. Germline V gene lookup returns CDR1 PRHDT and CDR2 FYEKMQ (reference sequence). The CDR3 is CASSFGTGYNEQFF. The CDR3 nucleotides read TGTGCCAGCAGCTTCGGGACAGGGTACAATGAGCAGTTCTTC.

The chain is built from TRBV27 and TRBJ2-2, with 11 bases matching TRBD2. Germline CDR1 and CDR2: MNHEY and SMNVEV (reference sequence). V lost 7 bases and J lost 3; bases outside the gene matches: 13. This CDR3 is built from 18 residues. CDR3 residues: CASNHRIAGGLDTGELFF. CDR3 coding DNA: TGTGCCAGCAACCACCGGATAGCGGGGGGGCTTGACACCGGGGAGCTGTTTTTT.

The V call is TRBV27, the J call TRBJ2-2; 11 positions agree with TRBD1. The V and J ends lost 6 bases and 7 bases, in that order; junction bases with no gene match: 4. This CDR3 has 14 residues. CDR1 and CDR2 from the germline V gene are MNHEY and SMNVEV (reference sequence). CDR3 loop: CASSRDRGNGELFF. The CDR3 bases are TGTGCCAGCAGCAGGGACAGGGGGAACGGGGAGCTGTTTTTT.

The chain carries TRBV10-3 and TRBJ1-1; tentatively, D is TRBD1 (5 bases). The length of the CDR3 is 12 residues. Germline V gene sequence: CDR1 ENHRY, CDR2 SYGVKD. Trimming took off 5 bases at V and 1 base at J, with 5 bases between the two ends. In DNA form, the CDR3 reads TGTGCCATCAGTACAGGGAACACTGAAGCTTTCTTT. Protein product: CAISTGNTEAFF.

In regard to this clone: A junction end diverges from the germline sequence, so it may reflect a read error. The chain links TRBV7-7 to TRBJ1-4; tentatively, D is TRBD1 (6 bases). The CDR3 is made up of 15 amino acids. Per germline, CDR1 SSHAT and CDR2 FNYEAQ (reference sequence). The CDR3: CASSPYPGEGEKLFF. For the CDR3, the DNA is TGTGCTAGCAGCCCATACCCAGGGGAAGGTGAAAAACTGTTTTTT.

This chain joins TRBV18 and TRBJ2-6; the D is unclear. The germline V gene encodes CDR1 KGHSH and CDR2 LQKENI. Trimming removed 3 bases from V and 16 bases from J, with 4 bases in between. The CDR3 has 9 residues. The CDR3 here is CASSPPLTF. The DNA for the CDR3 is TGTGCCAGCTCACCCCCACTGACTTTC.

The V gene is TRBV10-3, the J gene TRBJ1-2; tentative D call: TRBD1 (6 bases). The CDR3 length is 14 residues. CDR1 and CDR2 (germline): ENHRY, SYGVKD. V gave up 6 bases and J gave up 6 bases, with 17 bases separating them. The CDR3 DNA reads as TGTGCCATCAGGCCCAACAGGGTTAAAGATGGCTACACCTTC. Its protein product is CAIRPNRVKDGYTF.

This clone came up a few times. The gene calls are TRBV15 and TRBJ2-2; D is possibly TRBD2 (7 bases). The V end lost 1 base, the J end lost 10 bases, and 25 bases lay between the germline ends. The CDR3 is made up of 18 amino acids. CDR1 is LNHNV and CDR2 is YYDKDF in the germline V gene (reference sequence). CDR3 sequence (DNA): TGTGCCACCAGCAGAGGCCTTGGATTCGGCGGGGGCCCCGTGGAGCTGTTTTTT. Translation: CATSRGLGFGGGPVELFF.

V is TRBV5-1 and J is TRBJ1-1; D possibly corresponds to TRBD1 (5 bases). Germline-derived CDR1 and CDR2 are SGHRS and YFSETQ. Deletions cut 1 base from V and 0 bases from J, with 10 bases between. The CDR3 sequence is 15 residues long. The CDR3 DNA follows: TGCGCCAGCAGCTTGTCCGGACAATTGAACACTGAAGCTTTCTTT. It translates to CASSLSGQLNTEAFF.

This clone was observed a handful of times. The chain recombines TRBV30 with TRBJ2-7; weak D call: TRBD2 (5 bases). The CDR3 spans 14 residues. With 3 bases removed from V and 2 bases from J, the gap between germline ends came to 14 bases. Germline CDR1 and CDR2: GTSNPN and SVGIG (reference sequence). CDR3 amino acids: CAWRLRGMTYEQYF. The CDR3 DNA sequence: TGTGCCTGGAGACTAAGAGGGATGACCTACGAGCAGTACTTC. Full variable domain (rest looked up from reference TRBV30 and TRBJ2-7): SQTIHQWPATLVQPVGSPLSLECTVEGTSNPNLYWYRQAAGRGLQLLFYSVGIGQISSEVPQNLSASRPQDRQFILSSKKLLLSDSGFYLCAWRLRGMTYEQYFGPGTRLTVT.

This sequence joins TRBV5-8 and TRBJ1-4; the D is unclear. This CDR3 comprises 12 residues. Germline V CDR1 and CDR2: SGHTS, YDEGEE. V lost 4 bases and J 8 bases, leaving 9 bases between the germline ends. In DNA, the CDR3 is TGTGCCAGCAGCCAGATTCAGGAAAAACTGTTTTTT. Encoded protein: CASSQIQEKLFF.

The genes are TRBV19 and TRBJ2-3; TRBD2 agrees at 7 bases. V shed 10 bases, J shed 2 bases, and the junction held 15 bases outside the gene matches. Germline V gene lookup returns CDR1 LNHDA and CDR2 SQIVND (reference sequence). The CDR3 spans 16 residues. CDR3 protein: CATTARGDGYTDTQYF. The CDR3 nucleotides read TGTGCCACTACCGCCCGGGGGGACGGATACACAGATACGCAGTATTTT.